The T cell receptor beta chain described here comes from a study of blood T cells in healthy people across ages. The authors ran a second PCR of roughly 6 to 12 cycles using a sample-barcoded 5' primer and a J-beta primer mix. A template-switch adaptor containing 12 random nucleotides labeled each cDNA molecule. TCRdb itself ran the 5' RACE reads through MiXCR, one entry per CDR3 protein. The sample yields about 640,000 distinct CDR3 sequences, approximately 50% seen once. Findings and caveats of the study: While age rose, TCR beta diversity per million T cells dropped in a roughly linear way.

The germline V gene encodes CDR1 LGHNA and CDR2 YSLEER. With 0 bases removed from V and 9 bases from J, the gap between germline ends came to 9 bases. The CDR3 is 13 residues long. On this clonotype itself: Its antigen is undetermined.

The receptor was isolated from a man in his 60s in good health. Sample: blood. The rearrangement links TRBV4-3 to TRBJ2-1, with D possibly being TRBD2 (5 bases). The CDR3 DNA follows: TGCGCCAGCAGCCAAGAGGGTCGGGGTGAGCAGTTCTTC. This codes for CASSQEGRGEQFF.